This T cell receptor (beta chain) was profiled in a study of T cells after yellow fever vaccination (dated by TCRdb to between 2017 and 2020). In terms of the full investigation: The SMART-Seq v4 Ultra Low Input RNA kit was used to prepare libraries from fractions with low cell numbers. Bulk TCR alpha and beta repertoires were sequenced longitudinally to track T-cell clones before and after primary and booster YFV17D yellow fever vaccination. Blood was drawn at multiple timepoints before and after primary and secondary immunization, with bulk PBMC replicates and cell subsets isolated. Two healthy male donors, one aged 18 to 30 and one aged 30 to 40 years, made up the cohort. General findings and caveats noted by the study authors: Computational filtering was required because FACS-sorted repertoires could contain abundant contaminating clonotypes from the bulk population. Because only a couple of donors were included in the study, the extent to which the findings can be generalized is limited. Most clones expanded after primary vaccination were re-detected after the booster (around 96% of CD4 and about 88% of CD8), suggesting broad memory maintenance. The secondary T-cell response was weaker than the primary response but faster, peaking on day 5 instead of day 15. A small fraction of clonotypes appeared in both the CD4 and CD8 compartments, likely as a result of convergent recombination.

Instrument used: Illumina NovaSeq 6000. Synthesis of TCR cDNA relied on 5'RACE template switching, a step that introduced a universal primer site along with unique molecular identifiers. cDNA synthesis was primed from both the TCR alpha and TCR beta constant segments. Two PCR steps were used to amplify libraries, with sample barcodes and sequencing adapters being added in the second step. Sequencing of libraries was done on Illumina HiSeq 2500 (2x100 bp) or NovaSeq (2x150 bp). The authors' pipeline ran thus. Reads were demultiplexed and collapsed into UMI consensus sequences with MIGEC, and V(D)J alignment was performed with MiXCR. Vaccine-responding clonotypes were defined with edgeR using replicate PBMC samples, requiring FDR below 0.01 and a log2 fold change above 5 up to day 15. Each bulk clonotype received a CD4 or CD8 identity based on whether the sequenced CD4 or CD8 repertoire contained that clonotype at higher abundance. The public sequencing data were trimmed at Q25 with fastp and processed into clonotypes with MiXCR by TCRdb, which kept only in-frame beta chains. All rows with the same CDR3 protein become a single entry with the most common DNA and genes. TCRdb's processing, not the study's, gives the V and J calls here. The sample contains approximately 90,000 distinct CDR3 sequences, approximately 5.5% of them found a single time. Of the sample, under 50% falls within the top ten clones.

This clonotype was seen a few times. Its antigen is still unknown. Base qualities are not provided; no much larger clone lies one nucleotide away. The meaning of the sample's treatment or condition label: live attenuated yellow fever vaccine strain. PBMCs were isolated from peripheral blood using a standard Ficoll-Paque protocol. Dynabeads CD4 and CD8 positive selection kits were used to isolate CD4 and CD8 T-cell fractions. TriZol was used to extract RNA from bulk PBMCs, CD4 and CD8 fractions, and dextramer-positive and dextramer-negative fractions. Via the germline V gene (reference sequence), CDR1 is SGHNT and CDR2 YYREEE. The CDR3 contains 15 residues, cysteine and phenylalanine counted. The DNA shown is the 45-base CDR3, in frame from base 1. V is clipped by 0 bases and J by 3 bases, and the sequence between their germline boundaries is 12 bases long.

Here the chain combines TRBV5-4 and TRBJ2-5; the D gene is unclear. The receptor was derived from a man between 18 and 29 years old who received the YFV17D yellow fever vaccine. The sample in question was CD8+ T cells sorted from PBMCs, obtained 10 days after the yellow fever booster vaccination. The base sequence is TGTGCCAGCAGCTTGGGACAAGGTGGAGAAGAGACCCAGTACTTC. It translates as CASSLGQGGEETQYF.